This is a list of T cell receptor beta chains from one sample in a study of cytomegalovirus exposure and HLA in healthy donors. Some clones are missing from TCRdb's copy, which holds only in-frame ones; the method was immunoSEQ multiplex PCR. The data contain about 110,000 clones, about three quarters of them singletons. The sample was PBMCs. The receptors shown here come from a boy aged 10-17 years in good health and CMV-seronegative. CDR3s include the opening cysteine and the closing phenylalanine or tryptophan. D genes are given only for firm matches. Some rows mark clone size as missing; the rest say once, few, many or name a class of expanded clone.

clone_size: few; j_call: TRBJ1-1; d_call: -; v_call: TRBV28; cdr3_aa: CASSRGGRRTEAFF; cdr3_nt: TGTGCCAGCAGTCGCGGGGGGAGGAGGACTGAAGCTTTCTTT
clone_size: -; j_call: TRBJ1-4; d_call: -; v_call: TRBV28; cdr3_aa: CASSLLQGQEKLFF; cdr3_nt: TGTGCCAGCAGTTTACTCCAGGGGCAGGAAAAACTGTTTTTT
clone_size: once; j_call: TRBJ2-4; d_call: -; v_call: TRBV4-2; cdr3_aa: CASSQEDRNKNIQYF; cdr3_nt: TGTGCCAGCAGCCAGGAGGACAGAAACAAAAACATTCAGTACTTC
clone_size: -; j_call: TRBJ1-2; d_call: -; v_call: TRBV12-5; cdr3_aa: CASGLQPGGGYTF; cdr3_nt: TGTGCTAGTGGTTTGCAACCGGGGGGCGGCTACACCTTC
clone_size: -; j_call: TRBJ2-3; d_call: -; v_call: TRBV19; cdr3_aa: CASSVQPPGGTDTQYF; cdr3_nt: TGTGCCAGTAGTGTCCAGCCTCCGGGTGGAACAGATACGCAGTATTTT
clone_size: -; j_call: TRBJ2-1; d_call: TRBD2; v_call: TRBV6-6; cdr3_aa: CASSRTSNINEQFF; cdr3_nt: TGTGCCAGCAGTCGGACTAGCAATATCAATGAGCAGTTCTTC
clone_size: -; j_call: TRBJ2-5; d_call: TRBD2; v_call: TRBV2; cdr3_aa: CASSEDGSSGTRETQYF; cdr3_nt: TGTGCCAGCAGTGAAGATGGGTCTAGCGGGACGAGGGAGACCCAGTACTTC
clone_size: once; j_call: TRBJ1-5; d_call: -; v_call: TRBV30; cdr3_aa: CAWSPREIHQPQHF; cdr3_nt: TGTGCCTGGAGTCCCAGGGAAATACATCAGCCCCAGCATTTT
clone_size: -; j_call: TRBJ1-6; d_call: TRBD1; v_call: TRBV30; cdr3_aa: CAWSRDRAYNSPLHF; cdr3_nt: TGTGCCTGGAGTCGAGACAGGGCCTATAATTCACCCCTCCACTTT
clone_size: -; j_call: TRBJ2-5; d_call: TRBD2; v_call: TRBV6-1; cdr3_aa: CASILPGLAEETQYF; cdr3_nt: TGTGCCAGCATTCTACCGGGACTAGCGGAAGAGACCCAGTACTTC
clone_size: -; j_call: TRBJ1-2; d_call: -; v_call: TRBV30; cdr3_aa: CAWRGGRGAFNYGYTF; cdr3_nt: TGTGCCTGGAGAGGGGGGAGGGGGGCATTTAACTATGGCTACACCTTC
clone_size: -; j_call: TRBJ1-1; d_call: -; v_call: TRBV29-1; cdr3_aa: CSYLGENTEAFF; cdr3_nt: TGCAGCTACCTAGGGGAAAACACTGAAGCTTTCTTT
clone_size: -; j_call: TRBJ2-5; d_call: TRBD2; v_call: TRBV30; cdr3_aa: CAFAGGKETQYF; cdr3_nt: TGTGCCTTCGCGGGGGGCAAGGAGACCCAGTACTTC
clone_size: -; j_call: TRBJ2-3; d_call: TRBD2; v_call: TRBV6-1; cdr3_aa: CASSMLRGSTDTQYF; cdr3_nt: TGTGCCAGCAGTATGTTGCGGGGGAGCACAGATACGCAGTATTTT
clone_size: once; j_call: TRBJ2-1; d_call: -; v_call: TRBV9; cdr3_aa: CASSVEWSGHGDEQFF; cdr3_nt: TGTGCCAGCAGCGTAGAATGGAGCGGGCACGGCGATGAGCAGTTCTTC
clone_size: -; j_call: TRBJ2-1; d_call: -; v_call: TRBV10-1; cdr3_aa: CASSEEPQFLGYNEQFF; cdr3_nt: TGCGCCAGCAGTGAGGAACCTCAATTCCTCGGGTACAATGAGCAGTTCTTC
clone_size: -; j_call: TRBJ2-7; d_call: TRBD2; v_call: TRBV30; cdr3_aa: CAWKGGASYEQYF; cdr3_nt: TGTGCCTGGAAGGGAGGGGCCTCCTACGAGCAGTACTTC
clone_size: -; j_call: TRBJ2-7; d_call: -; v_call: TRBV9; cdr3_aa: CASSVGAANYEQYF; cdr3_nt: TGTGCCAGCAGCGTAGGGGCTGCGAACTACGAGCAGTACTTC
clone_size: -; j_call: TRBJ1-5; d_call: -; v_call: TRBV19; cdr3_aa: CASSNQGSNQPQHF; cdr3_nt: TGTGCCAGTAGTAACCAGGGTAGCAATCAGCCCCAGCATTTT
clone_size: -; j_call: TRBJ2-1; d_call: -; v_call: TRBV9; cdr3_aa: CASGGDPGGSYNEQFF; cdr3_nt: TGTGCCAGCGGTGGGGACCCCGGGGGCTCCTACAATGAGCAGTTCTTC
clone_size: -; j_call: TRBJ2-3; d_call: -; v_call: TRBV11-3; cdr3_aa: CASSLLATDTQYF; cdr3_nt: TGTGCCAGCAGCTTACTAGCGACAGATACGCAGTATTTT
clone_size: -; j_call: TRBJ2-7; d_call: -; v_call: TRBV5-1; cdr3_aa: CASSLALGVLYEQYF; cdr3_nt: TGCGCCAGCAGCTTGGCCCTAGGGGTTCTCTACGAGCAGTACTTC
clone_size: -; j_call: TRBJ1-5; d_call: TRBD1; v_call: TRBV28; cdr3_aa: CASSSDRAGNQPQHF; cdr3_nt: TGTGCCAGCAGTTCAGACAGGGCCGGCAATCAGCCCCAGCATTTT
clone_size: -; j_call: TRBJ2-7; d_call: -; v_call: TRBV6-1; cdr3_aa: CASGGRGAGYEQYF; cdr3_nt: TGTGCCAGCGGAGGCAGGGGGGCGGGCTACGAGCAGTACTTC
clone_size: few; j_call: TRBJ2-7; d_call: TRBD2; v_call: TRBV11-2; cdr3_aa: CASSLEGEGSYEQYF; cdr3_nt: TGTGCCAGCAGCTTAGAGGGGGAGGGGTCCTACGAGCAGTACTTC
clone_size: -; j_call: TRBJ1-2; d_call: -; v_call: TRBV5-1; cdr3_aa: CASSIGTATNYGYTF; cdr3_nt: TGCGCCAGCAGCATCGGGACTGCTACCAACTATGGCTACACCTTC
clone_size: -; j_call: TRBJ1-5; d_call: -; v_call: TRBV30; cdr3_aa: CAWSDEGGQPQHF; cdr3_nt: TGTGCCTGGAGTGACGAGGGAGGCCAGCCCCAGCATTTT
clone_size: few; j_call: TRBJ2-7; d_call: TRBD2; v_call: TRBV6-1; cdr3_aa: CASSELAGTSYEQYF; cdr3_nt: TGTGCCAGCAGTGAATTAGCGGGAACCTCCTACGAGCAGTACTTC
clone_size: few; j_call: TRBJ2-3; d_call: TRBD1; v_call: TRBV5-6; cdr3_aa: CASSQSGTDTFADTQYF; cdr3_nt: TGTGCCAGCAGCCAATCCGGGACAGACACTTTCGCAGATACGCAGTATTTT
clone_size: -; j_call: TRBJ2-7; d_call: -; v_call: TRBV6-1; cdr3_aa: CASSGRGSSYEQYF; cdr3_nt: TGTGCCAGCAGTGGCAGGGGTTCCTCCTACGAGCAGTACTTC
clone_size: -; j_call: TRBJ2-5; d_call: -; v_call: TRBV29-1; cdr3_aa: CSVEGLVRGGETQYF; cdr3_nt: TGCAGCGTTGAAGGCCTTGTAAGGGGGGGGGAGACCCAGTACTTC
clone_size: -; j_call: TRBJ2-7; d_call: -; v_call: TRBV7-9; cdr3_aa: CASSFGEGYEQYF; cdr3_nt: TGTGCCAGCAGCTTCGGTGAGGGCTACGAGCAGTACTTC
clone_size: -; j_call: TRBJ1-1; d_call: TRBD1; v_call: TRBV5-4; cdr3_aa: CASSLDRGLTEAFF; cdr3_nt: TGTGCCAGCAGCTTGGACAGGGGGTTGACTGAAGCTTTCTTT
clone_size: -; j_call: TRBJ1-5; d_call: -; v_call: TRBV30; cdr3_aa: CAWSSGTRQDQPQHF; cdr3_nt: TGTGCCTGGAGTTCGGGAACTAGACAAGACCAGCCCCAGCATTTT
clone_size: -; j_call: TRBJ2-2; d_call: -; v_call: TRBV7-9; cdr3_aa: CASSFRGLDAGELFF; cdr3_nt: TGTGCCAGCAGCTTTCGCGGACTCGATGCCGGGGAGCTGTTTTTT
clone_size: -; j_call: TRBJ2-7; d_call: -; v_call: TRBV5-6; cdr3_aa: CASSYSPGVDYEQYF; cdr3_nt: TGTGCCAGCAGCTATTCCCCGGGGGTGGACTACGAGCAGTACTTC
clone_size: -; j_call: TRBJ2-3; d_call: TRBD2; v_call: TRBV28; cdr3_aa: CASSSLGEGLSTDTQYF; cdr3_nt: TGTGCCAGCAGTTCACTTGGGGAGGGGCTGAGCACAGATACGCAGTATTTT
clone_size: -; j_call: TRBJ1-6; d_call: -; v_call: TRBV4-3; cdr3_aa: CASSRQDNSPLHF; cdr3_nt: TGCGCCAGCAGCCGTCAGGATAATTCACCCCTCCACTTT
clone_size: -; j_call: TRBJ2-3; d_call: TRBD1; v_call: TRBV5-1; cdr3_aa: CASSSGDRGTDTQYF; cdr3_nt: TGCGCCAGCAGCTCCGGGGACAGGGGTACAGATACGCAGTATTTT
clone_size: -; j_call: TRBJ2-7; d_call: -; v_call: TRBV18; cdr3_aa: CASSPSGQYYEQYF; cdr3_nt: TGTGCCAGCTCACCCTCAGGGCAGTACTACGAGCAGTACTTC
clone_size: -; j_call: TRBJ1-2; d_call: -; v_call: TRBV30; cdr3_aa: CAWSTPRTGNYGYTF; cdr3_nt: TGTGCCTGGAGTACCCCCCGGACGGGAAACTATGGCTACACCTTC
clone_size: -; j_call: TRBJ2-7; d_call: -; v_call: TRBV30; cdr3_aa: CAWKGTGVGEQYF; cdr3_nt: TGTGCCTGGAAAGGGACTGGGGTTGGTGAGCAGTACTTC
clone_size: -; j_call: TRBJ1-5; d_call: TRBD1; v_call: TRBV19; cdr3_aa: CASSPTQGASNQPQHF; cdr3_nt: TGTGCCAGTAGTCCCACTCAGGGGGCTAGCAATCAGCCCCAGCATTTT
clone_size: -; j_call: TRBJ2-7; d_call: -; v_call: TRBV12-2; cdr3_aa: CASRSGTSGVLSYEQYF; cdr3_nt: TGTGCAAGTCGCTCCGGGACTAGCGGGGTTCTTTCCTACGAGCAGTACTTC
clone_size: -; j_call: TRBJ1-1; d_call: TRBD1; v_call: TRBV7-9; cdr3_aa: CASSSAGTAFGTEAFF; cdr3_nt: TGTGCCAGCAGCTCCGCCGGGACAGCTTTCGGCACTGAAGCTTTCTTT
clone_size: few; j_call: TRBJ2-1; d_call: -; v_call: TRBV27; cdr3_aa: CASSRSLYNEQFF; cdr3_nt: TGTGCCAGCAGCCGTAGTTTATACAATGAGCAGTTCTTC
clone_size: many; j_call: TRBJ1-5; d_call: TRBD1; v_call: TRBV10-3; cdr3_aa: CAISESHGTGVDQPQHF; cdr3_nt: TGTGCCATCAGTGAAAGTCATGGGACAGGGGTCGATCAGCCCCAGCATTTT
clone_size: -; j_call: TRBJ2-7; d_call: TRBD1; v_call: TRBV4-1; cdr3_aa: CASSLGQGNHEQYF; cdr3_nt: TGCGCCAGCAGCCTGGGACAGGGGAACCACGAGCAGTACTTC
clone_size: -; j_call: TRBJ2-7; d_call: TRBD1; v_call: TRBV28; cdr3_aa: CASSSPWDRGPEEQYF; cdr3_nt: TGTGCCAGCAGTTCCCCCTGGGACAGGGGGCCAGAGGAGCAGTACTTC
clone_size: -; j_call: TRBJ2-2; d_call: -; v_call: TRBV7-9; cdr3_aa: CASLQGTSHTGELFF; cdr3_nt: TGTGCCAGCCTCCAGGGGACCAGCCACACCGGGGAGCTGTTTTTT
clone_size: -; j_call: TRBJ2-4; d_call: TRBD1; v_call: TRBV28; cdr3_aa: CASSSRDRGNIQYF; cdr3_nt: TGTGCCAGCAGTTCCCGGGACAGGGGAAACATTCAGTACTTC
clone_size: -; j_call: TRBJ1-6; d_call: TRBD1; v_call: TRBV7-3; cdr3_aa: CASSLTGSSYNSPLHF; cdr3_nt: TGTGCCAGCAGCCTGACAGGGAGCTCCTATAATTCACCCCTCCACTTT
clone_size: -; j_call: TRBJ2-1; d_call: -; v_call: TRBV4-2; cdr3_aa: CASSQVLAVSYNEQFF; cdr3_nt: TGTGCCAGCAGCCAGGTTTTAGCGGTTTCCTACAATGAGCAGTTCTTC
clone_size: -; j_call: TRBJ2-5; d_call: TRBD1; v_call: TRBV30; cdr3_aa: CAWKGAERWKTQYF; cdr3_nt: TGTGCCTGGAAGGGGGCAGAAAGATGGAAGACCCAGTACTTC
clone_size: -; j_call: TRBJ2-6; d_call: -; v_call: TRBV5-4; cdr3_aa: CASSLGVLVPGANVLTF; cdr3_nt: TGTGCCAGCAGCTTGGGGGTTCTAGTGCCTGGGGCCAACGTCCTGACTTTC